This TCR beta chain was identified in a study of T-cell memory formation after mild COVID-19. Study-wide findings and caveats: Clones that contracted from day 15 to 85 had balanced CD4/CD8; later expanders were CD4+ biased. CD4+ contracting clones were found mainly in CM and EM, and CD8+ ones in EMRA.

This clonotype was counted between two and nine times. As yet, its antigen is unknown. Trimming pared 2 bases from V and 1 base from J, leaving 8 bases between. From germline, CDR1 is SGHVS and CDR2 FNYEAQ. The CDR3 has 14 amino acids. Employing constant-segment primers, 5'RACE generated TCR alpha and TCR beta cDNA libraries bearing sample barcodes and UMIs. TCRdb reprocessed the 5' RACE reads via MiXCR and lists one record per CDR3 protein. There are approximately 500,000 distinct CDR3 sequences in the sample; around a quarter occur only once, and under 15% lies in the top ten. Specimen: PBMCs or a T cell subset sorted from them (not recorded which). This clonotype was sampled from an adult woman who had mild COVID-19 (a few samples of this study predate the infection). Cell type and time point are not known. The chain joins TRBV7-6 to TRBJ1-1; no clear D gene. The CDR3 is CASSLSEGNTEAFF. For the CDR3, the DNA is TGTGCCAGCAGCTTATCAGAGGGGAACACTGAAGCTTTCTTT.